These 27 T cell receptor beta chains share one sample of origin, sequenced in a study of blood T cell repertoires in COVID-19. TCRdb keeps only in-frame clones here, not all; method: immunoSEQ multiplex PCR. The table includes more than 200,000 clones, around nine tenths detected once. Sequenced: PBMCs or T cells enriched from blood (not recorded which). The receptors come from a woman aged 50 to 65 who had recovered from COVID-19.

This clone was seen more than once but under ten times. This rearrangement joins TRBV27 to TRBJ1-1; D is perhaps TRBD1 (5 bases). This CDR3 has 15 residues. The germline CDR1 and CDR2 sequences are MNHEY and SMNVEV (reference sequence). The V gene lost 6 bases and the J gene lost 2 bases, with 16 bases spanning the gap. The CDR3: CASSRKGSTNTEAFF. DNA for the CDR3: TGTGCCAGCAGCCGAAAGGGGTCCACAAACACTGAAGCTTTCTTT.

The chain carries TRBV19 and TRBJ2-3, with D maybe TRBD2 (6 bases). Germline CDR1 is LNHDA and CDR2 is SQIVND (reference sequence). The CDR3 totals 13 residues. The ends were cut back, 6 bases at V and 1 base at J, with 8 bases in the middle. CDR3 nucleotides: TGTGCCAGTAGCGGGACTGGCACAGATACGCAGTATTTT. This sequence encodes CASSGTGTDTQYF.

The V and J genes are TRBV30 and TRBJ2-7; TRBD1 is a possible D gene (5 bases). This CDR3 comprises 14 residues. The germline gives CDR1 GTSNPN, CDR2 SVGIG (reference sequence). With 0 bases removed from V and 4 bases from J, the gap between germline ends came to 13 bases. CDR3 residues: CAWSVPGLMYEQYF. CDR3 bases: TGTGCCTGGAGTGTACCAGGGCTCATGTACGAGCAGTACTTC. The full variable domain, in which reference TRBV30 and TRBJ2-7 provide the parts outside the CDR3, is SQTIHQWPATLVQPVGSPLSLECTVEGTSNPNLYWYRQAAGRGLQLLFYSVGIGQISSEVPQNLSASRPQDRQFILSSKKLLLSDSGFYLCAWSVPGLMYEQYFGPGTRLTVT.

This rearrangement joins TRBV18 to TRBJ1-1; D remains unclear. V was shortened by 3 bases and J by 1 base, with 9 bases between the two germline ends. Germline CDR1 and CDR2: KGHSH and LQKENI. The CDR3 has 14 amino acids. CDR3 protein: CASSPILGNTEAFF. The CDR3 DNA sequence: TGTGCCAGCTCACCCATCCTCGGGAACACTGAAGCTTTCTTT.

The chain employs TRBV6-5 and TRBJ2-7; unclear D gene. Looked up from germline, CDR1 is MNHEY and CDR2 is SVGAGI. The CDR3 length is 15 residues. Trimming shortened V by 2 bases and J by 1 base, and 12 bases separated the two germline ends. The CDR3 sequence is CASSYAAAPSYEQYF. CDR3 in DNA: TGTGCCAGCAGTTACGCCGCGGCGCCGTCCTACGAGCAGTACTTC.

This chain links TRBV9 with TRBJ2-3, with TRBD2 matching over 8 bases. Losses at the gene ends were 5 bases for V and 1 base for J; bases not matched to a gene: 9. The CDR3 has 16 residues. Looked up from germline, CDR1 is SGDLS and CDR2 is YYNGEE. The CDR3 sequence is CASSPSSGPGTDTQYF. For the CDR3, the DNA is TGTGCCAGCAGTCCCTCTAGCGGGCCTGGCACAGATACGCAGTATTTT.

The chain uses TRBV2 and TRBJ2-5, with 8 positions matching TRBD2. The CDR3 extends over 16 amino acids. Germline V gives CDR1 SNHLY, CDR2 FYNNEI. After removal of 6 bases from V and 4 bases from J, the junction contained 13 bases not matched to a gene. The CDR3 here is CASRDRAGVGSETQYF. In nucleotides, the CDR3 is TGTGCCAGCAGAGACCGAGCGGGAGTAGGTTCAGAGACCCAGTACTTC.

The count of this clone is one. The chain has TRBV7-2 and TRBJ1-1; D unclear. This CDR3 spans 14 amino acids. Trimming took off 8 bases at V and 1 base at J, with 14 bases between the two ends. Germline assignment: CDR1 SGHTA and CDR2 FQGNSA. The CDR3 nucleotides read TGTGCCAGCCACCCATTGAGTCCGAACACTGAAGCTTTCTTT. As protein: CASHPLSPNTEAFF.

V and J are TRBV7-3 and TRBJ2-2; 12 nucleotides line up with TRBD2. CDR1 is SGHTA, CDR2 FQGTGA, per germline. The CDR3 is 17 residues long. V was pared by 5 bases and J by 6 bases, with 10 bases of the junction left unmatched. CDR3 nucleotides: TGTGCCAGCAGCCGGACTAGCGGGAAAAGTGGGTCCGGGGAGCTGTTTTTT. Its translation is CASSRTSGKSGSGELFF.

The chain recombines TRBV15 with TRBJ1-2, with D perhaps TRBD1 (5 bases). The V gene's germline CDR1 is LNHNV and CDR2 YYDKDF (reference sequence). V was trimmed by 3 bases and J by 5 bases, leaving 7 bases between them. This CDR3 is built from 12 residues. Here the CDR3 DNA reads TGTGCCACCAGCAGCGGGGGATATGGCTACACCTTC. This gives the protein CATSSGGYGYTF. Drawing the rest from reference TRBV15 and TRBJ1-2, the complete variable domain is DAMVIQNPRYQVTQFGKPVTLSCSQTLNHNVMYWYQQKSSQAPKLLFHYYDKDFNNEADTPDNFQSRRPNTSFCFLDIRSPGLGDTAMYLCATSSGGYGYTFGSGTRLTVV.

This clone was observed once. The rearrangement uses TRBV18 and TRBJ2-7, with 9 bases matching TRBD2. Germline assignment: CDR1 KGHSH and CDR2 LQKENI. With V trimmed by 5 bases and J by 8 bases, 13 bases remained unmatched. The CDR3 sequence is 15 residues long. The CDR3 region has the DNA TGTGCCAGCTCAACGAAGGCGGGGGGGCCTACGCAGCAGTACTTC. This translates into CASSTKAGGPTQQYF.

The chain is built from TRBV9 and TRBJ2-1; no clear D. The CDR3 spans 13 residues. From germline, CDR1 is SGDLS and CDR2 YYNGEE. Trimming stripped 2 bases from V and 4 bases from J, with 7 bases between. The CDR3 reads CASSVWQYNEQFF. CDR3 DNA: TGTGCCAGCAGCGTCTGGCAGTACAATGAGCAGTTCTTC. The variable domain in full, completed from reference TRBV9 and TRBJ2-1, reads DSGVTQTPKHLITATGQRVTLRCSPRSGDLSVYWYQQSLDQGLQFLIQYYNGEERAKGNILERFSAQQFPDLHSELNLSSLELGDSALYFCASSVWQYNEQFFGPGTRLTVL.

V is TRBV30 and J is TRBJ1-5; TRBD1 is a possible D gene (5 bases). CDR3 length: 13 amino acids. Germline values: CDR1 GTSNPN, CDR2 SVGIG (reference sequence). V gave up 2 bases and J gave up 3 bases, with 8 bases separating them. CDR3 in amino acids: CAWSTGDNQPQHF. CDR3 nucleotide sequence: TGTGCCTGGAGTACAGGAGACAATCAGCCCCAGCATTTT.

The genes are TRBV11-3 and TRBJ2-1; D is possibly TRBD2 (5 bases). Germline assignment: CDR1 SGHNT and CDR2 YENEEA. The CDR3 is 15 amino acids. The V end was cut by 0 bases, the J end by 2 bases, with 8 bases between. The DNA of the CDR3 is TGTGCCAGCAGCTTAGATAGCGCGCCCTACAATGAGCAGTTCTTC. This encodes CASSLDSAPYNEQFF.

This clone has just a few counts. The rearrangement joins TRBV2 to TRBJ2-1; maybe TRBD2 (7 bases). V lost 7 bases and J lost 1, with 20 bases in between. Germline values: CDR1 SNHLY, CDR2 FYNNEI. CDR3 length equals 17 residues. The CDR3 reads CASTGPGGRESYNEQFF. The DNA for the CDR3 is TGTGCCAGCACCGGACCTGGGGGGCGGGAGTCCTACAATGAGCAGTTCTTC.

The J gene is TRBJ2-3, the V gene TRBV4-3; 7 positions agree with TRBD2. The CDR3 is made up of 15 amino acids. V was pared by 4 bases and J by 1 base, with 5 bases of the junction left unmatched. Per germline, CDR1 LGHNA and CDR2 YSLEER. In DNA, the CDR3 is TGCGCCAGCAGCCGCCGACTAGCTGGCACAGATACGCAGTATTTT. Translating gives CASSRRLAGTDTQYF.

The table lists this clone with a count of one. V and J are TRBV6-2 or TRBV6-3 and TRBJ2-3; 10 nucleotides align to TRBD2. Unmatched junction bases numbered 5, after V lost 3 bases and J lost 2 bases. The CDR3 length is 16 residues. In germline, CDR1 is MNHEY, CDR2 SVGEGT. CDR3 amino acids: CASSYIAGGLTDTQYF. The CDR3 nucleotides are TGTGCCAGCAGTTATATAGCGGGAGGCCTCACAGATACGCAGTATTTT.

This chain joins TRBV19 and TRBJ1-1, with D perhaps matching TRBD1 (5 bases). The germline gives CDR1 LNHDA, CDR2 SQIVND (reference sequence). This CDR3 contains 15 residues. Trimming shortened V by 1 base and J by 3 bases, and 12 bases separated the two germline ends. The chain's CDR3 is CASSIAAGSHTEAFF. The CDR3 DNA follows: TGTGCCAGTAGTATAGCCGCAGGGTCCCACACTGAAGCTTTCTTT.

The J gene is TRBJ1-5, the V gene TRBV15, with no clear D. This CDR3 comprises 14 residues. Germline assignment: CDR1 LNHNV and CDR2 YYDKDF (reference sequence). V was cut by 8 bases and J by 3 bases, with 14 bases left in between. The CDR3 DNA sequence: TGTGCCACCTCCTCGGGAAGCTTCAATCAGCCCCAGCATTTT. It encodes CATSSGSFNQPQHF.

The chain has TRBV19 and TRBJ2-1, with 10 bases aligning to TRBD2. The V and J ends lost 4 bases and 7 bases, in that order; junction bases with no gene match: 7. This CDR3 region has 15 residues. CDR1 LNHDA and CDR2 SQIVND come from the germline V gene (reference sequence). The CDR3, as DNA: TGTGCCAGTAGTACCTTAGCGGGAGGTTGGAATGAGCAGTTCTTC. This translates into CASSTLAGGWNEQFF.

V and J are TRBV10-3 and TRBJ1-6; no definite D call. The CDR3 is 18 amino acids. The germline V and J ends were trimmed by 4 bases and 2 bases, with 18 bases remaining between them. Germline V CDR1 and CDR2: ENHRY, SYGVKD. The CDR3 loop is CAISALPPGGPYNSPLHF. Written as DNA, the CDR3 is TGTGCCATCAGTGCCCTTCCCCCGGGAGGCCCCTATAATTCACCCCTCCACTTT.

This clone was recorded once. This chain links TRBV29-1 with TRBJ2-2; D not certain. Germline CDR1 and CDR2: SQVTM and ANQGSEA. Between the trimmed V and J ends, which lost 0 bases and 7 bases, there was a span of 9 bases. The CDR3 consists of 13 residues. The CDR3 nucleotides read TGCAGCGTTGAAGATCAGAAGTTCGGGGAGCTGTTTTTT. This translates into CSVEDQKFGELFF.

This rearrangement joins TRBV9 to TRBJ1-5; 8 bases agree with TRBD1. With 3 bases clipped from V and 4 bases from J, the junction kept 3 bases outside the gene matches. This CDR3 spans 14 amino acids. Germline CDR1 SGDLS, CDR2 YYNGEE. The CDR3 region has the DNA TGTGCCAGCAGCGCCGGACAGGGAAATCAGCCCCAGCATTTT. It specifies CASSAGQGNQPQHF.

The chain is built from TRBV28 and TRBJ1-2; possibly TRBD1 for D (5 bases). This CDR3 comprises 14 residues. V gave up 2 bases and J gave up 5 bases, with 12 bases separating them. Germline V lookup: CDR1 MDHEN, CDR2 SYDVKM. The CDR3 sequence: CASSLARGGYGYTF. CDR3 nucleotide sequence: TGTGCCAGCAGTTTAGCGCGGGGGGGTTATGGCTACACCTTC.

The genes are TRBV3-1 (or the pseudogene TRBV3-2) and TRBJ2-7, with D perhaps matching TRBD2 (6 bases). The CDR3 contains 14 residues. From germline, CDR1 is LGHDT and CDR2 YNNKEL (reference sequence). The germline V and J ends were trimmed by 5 bases and 2 bases, with 13 bases remaining between them. For the CDR3, the DNA is TGTGCCAGCAGCAGCCGGGACTGGGCCTACGAGCAGTACTTC. The encoded protein is CASSSRDWAYEQYF.

This sequence joins TRBV28 and TRBJ2-5; 9 bases are a match to TRBD2. V dropped 1 base and J dropped 2; count of bases not matched to a gene: 8. The CDR3 sequence is 17 residues long. Looked up from germline, CDR1 is MDHEN and CDR2 is SYDVKM. The CDR3 coding sequence is TGTGCCAGCAGTTTATCTTGGACTAGCGTTGAGCAAGAGACCCAGTACTTC. Translation gives CASSLSWTSVEQETQYF.

The chain has TRBV19 and TRBJ1-2, with D unclear. The CDR3 consists of 13 residues. Trimming pared 5 bases from V and 8 bases from J, leaving 15 bases between. The germline CDR1 and CDR2 sequences are LNHDA and SQIVND (reference sequence). CDR3 sequence reads: CASSLMEKSGYTF. In DNA form, the CDR3 reads TGTGCCAGTAGTCTGATGGAGAAGAGCGGCTACACCTTC. The full variable domain, in which reference TRBV19 and TRBJ1-2 provide the parts outside the CDR3, is DGGITQSPKYLFRKEGQNVTLSCEQNLNHDAMYWYRQDPGQGLRLIYYSQIVNDFQKGDIAEGYSVSREKKESFPLTVTSAQKNPTAFYLCASSLMEKSGYTFGSGTRLTVV.